The 14 T cell receptor beta chains below all came from one sample that was sequenced in a study of T cell changes during pregnancy in multiple sclerosis. Some clones are missing from TCRdb's copy, which holds only in-frame ones; the method was immunoSEQ multiplex PCR. The data show about 73,000 clones, with around 92% seen just once and about 2.8% held by the top ten. The sample consisted of peripheral blood, taken in the third trimester of pregnancy. The receptors come from a female donor in good health, enrolled as a control in a pregnancy study.

The CDR3 loop is CASSLSSRGGANVLTF. DNA for the CDR3: TGTGCCAGCAGCCTCTCCTCGCGCGGGGGGGCCAACGTCCTGACTTTC. The rearrangement uses TRBV4-2 and TRBJ2-6; TRBD2 might be the D (5 bases). The CDR3 loop spans 16 amino acids. Deletions cut 4 bases from V and 4 bases from J, with 14 bases between. CDR1 is LGHNA and CDR2 is YNFKEQ in the germline V gene.

The chain carries TRBV7-9 and TRBJ2-7; 10 positions match TRBD2. This CDR3 is 18 amino acids long. Per germline, CDR1 SEHNR and CDR2 FQNEAQ (reference sequence). Germline trimming cut 2 bases from V and 1 base from J; bases unmatched to any gene: 11. The DNA of the CDR3 is TGTGCCAGCAGCTTACTCCCAGGGGGGACTAGCGAGTCCTACGAGCAGTACTTC. This gives the protein CASSLLPGGTSESYEQYF.

Only one count was recorded for this clone. This chain joins TRBV19 and TRBJ2-7; 7 positions match TRBD1. V gave up 2 bases and J gave up 0 bases; unmatched junction bases: 7. Germline V gene data show CDR1 as LNHDA and CDR2 as SQIVND (reference sequence). This CDR3 comprises 16 residues. The CDR3 DNA is TGTGCCAGTAGTATATGGGGGACAGAGAGCTCCTACGAGCAGTACTTC. Residues: CASSIWGTESSYEQYF.

The chain recombines TRBV11-2 with TRBJ1-4; D possibly corresponds to TRBD1 (5 bases). Per germline, CDR1 SGHAT and CDR2 FQNNGV. Trimming stripped 2 bases from V and 3 bases from J, with 22 bases between. CDR3 length: 19 amino acids. In DNA, the CDR3 is TGTGCCAGCAGCTTATGGGGAACCCGCGTAGGGGTGGCTAATGAAAAACTGTTTTTT. It is translated as CASSLWGTRVGVANEKLFF.

The rearrangement links TRBV6-4 to TRBJ2-1; 8 nucleotides agree with TRBD2. CDR3 length: 14 residues. Per germline, CDR1 MRHNA and CDR2 SNTAGT. V trimming: 2 bases; J trimming: 12 bases; junction bases outside the gene matches: 9. CDR3 sequence (DNA): TGTGCCAGCAGTGACAATAGCGGGGCCGCAATGCAGTTCTTC. Translated: CASSDNSGAAMQFF.

V and J are TRBV6-1 and TRBJ2-1, with 10 bases matching TRBD1. The germline V gene has CDR1 MNHNS and CDR2 SASEGT. V was pared by 4 bases and J by 0 bases, with 6 bases of the junction left unmatched. This CDR3 comprises 17 residues. The CDR3 nucleotides read TGTGCCAGCAGTGTCCGGGACAGGGGCCTCTCCTACAATGAGCAGTTCTTC. It translates to CASSVRDRGLSYNEQFF.

The V and J genes are TRBV5-1 and TRBJ1-2, with TRBD1 identical over 8 bases. After removal of 0 bases from V and 7 bases from J, the junction contained 8 bases not matched to a gene. The CDR3 runs to 15 residues. Looked up from germline, CDR1 is SGHRS and CDR2 is YFSETQ. The CDR3 coding sequence is TGCGCCAGCAGCTTGGTGGGACAGGCCCTTGGTGGCTACACCTTC. It encodes CASSLVGQALGGYTF.

This rearrangement joins TRBV6-1 to TRBJ1-1, with D perhaps matching TRBD1 (6 bases). The ends were cut back, 9 bases at V and 1 base at J, with 18 bases in the middle. Per germline, CDR1 MNHNS and CDR2 SASEGT. The CDR3 extends over 15 amino acids. The CDR3 sequence: CASSQGRIRNTEAFF. The CDR3 DNA is TGTGCCAGTTCTCAGGGGAGAATTCGGAACACTGAAGCTTTCTTT.

V is TRBV5-6 and J is TRBJ2-7; 9 bases line up with TRBD2. Germline V lookup: CDR1 SGHDT, CDR2 YYEEEE. With V trimmed by 2 bases and J by 5 bases, 5 bases remained unmatched. The CDR3 contains 14 residues. The CDR3 region has the DNA TGTGCCAGCAGCTTCGGAATAGCGGGAGACGAGCAGTACTTC. This gives the protein CASSFGIAGDEQYF.

The chain uses TRBV6-1 and TRBJ2-1; perhaps TRBD1 as D (6 bases). V was shortened by 6 bases and J by 0 bases, with 12 bases between the two germline ends. This CDR3 region has 15 residues. Looked up from germline, CDR1 is MNHNS and CDR2 is SASEGT. This CDR3 reads CASSEQGSSYNEQFF. CDR3 coding DNA: TGTGCCAGCAGCGAACAGGGTTCCTCCTACAATGAGCAGTTCTTC.

The chain uses TRBV28 and TRBJ1-4; weak D call: TRBD1 (6 bases). The germline V gene encodes CDR1 MDHEN and CDR2 SYDVKM. Between the trimmed V and J ends, which lost 6 bases and 8 bases, there was a span of 16 bases. The CDR3 contains 14 residues. The CDR3 region is CASRPGRGDEKLFF. The CDR3 region has the DNA TGTGCCAGCAGACCGGGCAGGGGAGACGAAAAACTGTTTTTT.

The chain carries TRBV7-6 and TRBJ2-3; TRBD2 matches at 10 bases. Losses at the gene ends were 7 bases for V and 0 bases for J; bases not matched to a gene: 4. The CDR3 sequence is 15 residues long. Germline V gene sequence: CDR1 SGHVS, CDR2 FNYEAQ. The CDR3 reads CASTPSGSSTDTQYF. CDR3 bases: TGTGCCAGCACCCCTAGCGGGAGTAGCACAGATACGCAGTATTTT.

This clone appeared once. As DNA, the CDR3 is TGTGCCAGCAGTAGGGACAGCCGCTACACCTTC. It translates to CASSRDSRYTF. The V and J genes are TRBV25-1 and TRBJ1-2, with 7 bases lining up with TRBD1. The germline V gene encodes CDR1 MGHDK and CDR2 SYGVNS. CDR3 length equals 11 residues. The V gene end was trimmed by 5 bases and the J gene end by 9 bases; junction bases not matched to a gene: 3.

CDR3 in amino acids: CASSSGAGEKLFF. DNA for the CDR3: TGTGCCAGCAGCTCAGGAGCGGGTGAAAAACTGTTTTTT. The chain couples TRBV7-6 to TRBJ1-4; unclear D gene. Between the trimmed V and J ends, which lost 4 bases and 7 bases, there was a span of 10 bases. This CDR3 spans 13 amino acids. The germline V gene has CDR1 SGHVS and CDR2 FNYEAQ.